This T cell receptor beta chain was obtained from a study of blood T cell repertoires in COVID-19. At the level of the study: Sample material is recorded as cDNA or gDNA derived from T cells, B-cell-depleted T cells, or PBMCs.

This table comes from immunoSEQ multiplex PCR, and its TCRdb copy is limited to in-frame clones, with some not included. The repertoire holds tens of thousands of clones, with about 83% as singletons. This clonotype was obtained from a man aged 40-49 years with COVID-19, enrolled during active disease. Sequences were obtained from peripheral blood.

The CDR3: CASSLTGQGNEKLFF. The DNA for the CDR3 is TGTGCCAGCAGTTTAACCGGACAGGGGAATGAAAAACTGTTTTTT. The genes are TRBV28 and TRBJ1-4, with 9 bases fitting TRBD1. CDR1 and CDR2 (germline): MDHEN, SYDVKM. Unmatched junction bases numbered 3, after V lost 2 bases and J lost 5 bases. CDR3 size: 15 residues.